This T cell receptor beta chain was sequenced in a study of radiation and T cells in renal cell carcinoma (dated by TCRdb to about 2020). Background on the whole study: TCR beta sequencing covered some 55 samples in total, comprising 25 or so tumors and approximately 27 peripheral blood samples. The last blood draw happened 4 weeks after radiation, timed to coincide with nephrectomy. A total of 4,016,671 unique CDR3 nucleotide sequences, encoding roughly 3,000,000 unique CDR3 amino acid sequences, were found across all 50 or so samples. Paper-wide results and their limitations: Tracking of blood repertoire dynamics stopped at roughly four weeks after treatment, with no follow-up past that point. Because the trial had a single-armed design, the trial could not examine how radiation dose or scheduling affected the TCR repertoire. In blood, the top tumor clonotypes increased between baseline and 2 weeks post-radiation and then shrank by 4 weeks, which suggests that tumor-resident clones expanded only transiently. Because no pretreatment tumor biopsies were available, whether clonotypes were present in the tumor at baseline could not be determined.

TCR beta libraries were generated from genomic DNA with the immunoSEQ kit, following the manufacturer's recommendations. To prepare the libraries, a first multiplex PCR with proprietary primers was run, followed by a second PCR that added unique barcodes, and a bead cleanup was done after each round. Each sample batch included a kit-provided positive control reaction and a negative control reaction. The final libraries were assessed on an Agilent 4200 TapeStation D1000 ScreenTape, pooled by volume, and quantified by qPCR. An Illumina NextSeq500 fitted with a MidOutput 150-cycle cartridge performed the sequencing, running 156 Read1 cycles and 15 Index1 cycles with the kit's custom primers. The pooled library was loaded at 0.8 to 1 pM, with an approximately 20% PhiX control spiked in. Per the original workflow: Vendor-processed data were analyzed in R, and a clonotype was defined as all T cells sharing the same CDR3 nucleotide sequence. In the clone abundance analyses, frequencies in each sample were normalized to that sample's 10,000 most abundant clones. Public T cell clones, which averaged fewer than five per sample, were removed prior to analysis. Tumor-enriched and baseline blood-enriched clonotypes were defined by at least a 32-fold difference in abundance between compartments. A beta-binomial differential abundance model was used to identify clonotypes that were expanded or contracted between blood time points. Tumor-blood repertoire similarity was measured with the Baroni-Urbani and Buser coefficient, and group comparisons used two-tailed Wilcoxon tests in R. TCRdb carries this immuneACCESS record with in-frame sequences only. Its versions omit some clonotypes, under half of them owing to an unresolved V gene in the studies checked, with the rest unexplained. V, J and clone size are those of that table, while D and trimming were read from the DNA. Present in this sample are about 83,000 clones, 75% to 90% of which were seen just once. Under 2.5% of the sample lies in the top ten.

Sample time point, as interpreted from the label and publication: blood 4 weeks post-SBRT, at nephrectomy. The label giving this sample's treatment or condition can be read as: 15 Gy SBRT to primary tumor, nephrectomy 4 weeks later. The samples were drawn from a clinical trial, where primary renal cell carcinomas were treated with 15 Gy of stereotactic body radiation therapy and then removed by nephrectomy 4 weeks afterward. To track tumor-enriched clonotypes, serial peripheral blood was sampled from radiation-treated patients at baseline and at 2 weeks and 4 weeks after SBRT. Every patient had renal cell carcinoma of clear cell pathology. Genomic DNA for TCR sequencing was prepared using the QIAamp DNA Blood Mini Kit (Qiagen). Only samples passing all quality control checks were included in the analyses. V is pared back by 6 bases and J by 5 bases, with 16 bases lying between the germline termini. The germline V gene sets CDR1 to MNHNS and CDR2 to SASEGT. The CDR3 runs 14 residues from the cysteine to the phenylalanine. The CDR3 DNA has 42 bases and is translated from base 1.

To note about this clone: Its antigen is currently not known. Per-base qualities were not stored, and no clone one base away is much larger.

Rearrangement joined TRBV6-1 to TRBJ2-5, with the D gene not clear enough to name. Specimen: blood, collected from a patient whose treatment included radiotherapy and nephrectomy. The sequence came from a woman between 55 and 75 years old with renal cell carcinoma. The bases read TGTGCCAGCAGCCCCGGTGGGTTAGGGGAGACCCAGTACTTC. Its protein reads: CASSPGGLGETQYF.